These 16 T cell receptor beta chains came from one sample sequenced in a study of T cell responses to AZD1222 COVID-19 vaccine. Method: immunoSEQ multiplex PCR; TCRdb's copy keeps in-frame clones and lacks some. The sample holds 90,000 to 150,000 clones; around 89% are singletons and the top ten take about 7.1%. The specimen was peripheral blood, collected 28 days after the second AZD1222 dose. These receptors came from an adult who received the AZD1222 COVID-19 vaccine.

The V call is TRBV30, the J call TRBJ1-2, with 8 bases that match TRBD1. The CDR3 is 13 amino acids. V shed 6 bases, J shed 2 bases, and the junction held 5 bases outside the gene matches. In germline, CDR1 is GTSNPN, CDR2 SVGIG (reference sequence). In DNA form, the CDR3 reads TGTGCCTGCGAGGCAGGGGGCAACTATGGCTACACCTTC. Translating it yields CACEAGGNYGYTF.

The chain is built from TRBV28 and TRBJ2-7; 7 bases are a match to TRBD2. V lost 2 bases, J lost 9 bases, and 10 bases stayed unmatched. The CDR3 contains 14 residues. CDR1 and CDR2 (germline): MDHEN, SYDVKM. This chain's CDR3 is CASSLQDIRTRQYF. CDR3 in DNA: TGTGCCAGCAGTTTACAGGACATTAGGACTAGGCAGTACTTC.

This clone was recorded once. The V gene is TRBV6-1, the J gene TRBJ2-7, with 7 bases matching TRBD1. The CDR3 is 16 amino acids. CDR1 and CDR2 (germline): MNHNS, SASEGT. The V segment lost 3 bases and the J segment 0 bases; nucleotides outside the gene matches: 8. The CDR3 coding sequence is TGTGCCAGCAGTGAGAACAGGGGAACCTCCTCCTACGAGCAGTACTTC. Translation: CASSENRGTSSYEQYF.

The CDR3 here is CASSVNARGYEQYF. The CDR3 nucleotides are TGTGCCAGCAGCGTAAACGCCCGGGGTTACGAGCAGTACTTC. The chain is built from TRBV9 and TRBJ2-7; TRBD2 might be the D (5 bases). Trimming took off 1 base at V and 4 bases at J, with 12 bases between the two ends. Germline CDR1 SGDLS, CDR2 YYNGEE. CDR3 length equals 14 residues.

The chain links TRBV7-2 to TRBJ2-7; D might be TRBD2 (6 bases). Germline values: CDR1 SGHTA, CDR2 FQGNSA. The CDR3 has 13 residues. The V and J ends lost 2 bases and 3 bases respectively, with 8 bases between them. As DNA, the CDR3 is TGTGCCAGCAGCTTAACTAGCCACTACGAGCAGTACTTC. Protein: CASSLTSHYEQYF. Drawing the rest from reference TRBV7-2 and TRBJ2-7, the complete variable domain is GAGVSQSPSNKVTEKGKDVELRCDPISGHTALYWYRQSLGQGLEFLIYFQGNSAPDKSGLPSDRFSAERTGGSVSTLTIQRTQQEDSAVYLCASSLTSHYEQYFGPGTRLTVT.

The chain recombines TRBV29-1 with TRBJ2-3; 10 bases align to TRBD2. From germline, CDR1 is SQVTM and CDR2 ANQGSEA. CDR3 length equals 14 residues. V dropped 5 bases and J dropped 3; count of bases not matched to a gene: 5. Here the CDR3 reads CSVYLLAGTDTQYF. CDR3 bases: TGCAGCGTTTACCTACTAGCGGGGACAGATACGCAGTATTTT.

This clone was detected only a few times. The chain uses TRBV27 and TRBJ2-3; 13 bases line up with TRBD2. Germline lookup yields CDR1 MNHEY and CDR2 SMNVEV (reference sequence). V was clipped by 2 bases and J by 2 bases; unmatched bases: 7. The CDR3 consists of 18 residues. As DNA, the CDR3 is TGTGCCAGCAGTTTAATTGGCACTAGCGGGGGGGCCACAGATACGCAGTATTTT. Its protein product is CASSLIGTSGGATDTQYF.

The chain links TRBV29-1 to TRBJ2-5; 8 nucleotides line up with TRBD1. The CDR3 extends over 16 amino acids. V gave up 3 bases and J gave up 5 bases; unmatched junction bases: 14. The germline V gene has CDR1 SQVTM and CDR2 ANQGSEA. CDR3 DNA: TGCAGCGTTGAGTTTTCCCGGGGACAGGAGGGGGAGACCCAGTACTTC. This sequence encodes CSVEFSRGQEGETQYF. The full variable domain, with the rest looked up from reference TRBV29-1 and TRBJ2-5, is SAVISQKPSRDICQRGTSLTIQCQVDSQVTMMFWYRQQPGQSLTLIATANQGSEATYESGFVIDKFPISRPNLTFSTLTVSNMSPEDSSIYLCSVEFSRGQEGETQYFGPGTRLLVL.

The V call is TRBV21-1, the J call TRBJ2-7; TRBD1, the table's D call, lacks a check against the DNA. TRBV21-1 is termed a pseudogene. This CDR3 comprises 14 residues. The DNA for the CDR3 is TGTGCCAGCAGCCTTCACGCCCAGGGGGACGAGCAGTACTTC. This translates into CASSLHAQGDEQYF.

CDR3 sequence (DNA): TGTGCCAGCAGCCAAGAACGGACTCTGTACAATGAGCAGTTCTTC. Protein product: CASSQERTLYNEQFF. This rearrangement joins TRBV3-1 (or the pseudogene TRBV3-2) to TRBJ2-1; possible D gene TRBD2, 5 bases. This CDR3 has 15 residues. V shed 0 bases and J shed 4 bases, with 10 bases lying between them. Germline CDR1 is LGHDT and CDR2 is YNNKEL (reference sequence).

V gene TRBV7-9 combines with J gene TRBJ2-7; TRBD1 matches 7 bases. Trimming removed 2 bases from V and 6 bases from J; junction bases left unmatched: 1. The CDR3 extends over 12 amino acids. Germline values: CDR1 SEHNR, CDR2 FQNEAQ (reference sequence). Here the CDR3 DNA reads TGTGCCAGCAGCTTACGGGACAGCGAGCAGTACTTC. It is translated as CASSLRDSEQYF.

With respect to this clone: Compared with germline, one end of the junction differs, possibly owing to a read error. CDR3 sequence: CASTLLAGGFDTQYF. The CDR3 bases are TGTGCCAGCACTTTACTAGCGGGGGGTTTCGATACGCAGTATTTT. J is TRBJ2-3 and V is TRBV27, with 12 bases aligning to TRBD2. This CDR3 region has 15 residues. From germline, CDR1 is MNHEY and CDR2 SMNVEV (reference sequence).

This clone has only one observation. The genes are TRBV19 and TRBJ2-7; no reliable D call. CDR3 length: 11 amino acids. Looked up from germline, CDR1 is LNHDA and CDR2 is SQIVND (reference sequence). V dropped 5 bases and J dropped 3 bases, with 5 bases sitting between them. The CDR3 nucleotides are TGTGCCAGTAGTCCTTACTACGAGCAGTACTTC. Protein sequence: CASSPYYEQYF.

The rearrangement links TRBV14 to TRBJ2-5; D is ambiguous. Trimming left V 5 bases short and J 5 bases short, with 12 bases between. This CDR3 spans 13 amino acids. The germline V gene encodes CDR1 SGHDN and CDR2 FVKESK. The chain's CDR3 is CASSSVVGETQYF. CDR3 DNA sequence: TGTGCCAGCAGCTCTGTGGTCGGTGAGACCCAGTACTTC.

In this sample, this clone turned up once. This sequence joins TRBV7-3 and TRBJ2-3; 8 bases match TRBD2. This CDR3 comprises 15 residues. The junction had 6 bases not matched to a gene; V was cut back by 5 bases and J by 2 bases. Germline V gives CDR1 SGHTA, CDR2 FQGTGA. The CDR3 here is CASSGSGGLTDTQYF. The CDR3, as DNA: TGTGCCAGCAGCGGGAGCGGGGGCCTCACAGATACGCAGTATTTT.

CDR3 coding DNA: TGTGCCAGCACCCTGGAACTTTGGGGCCAAGAGACCCAGTACTTC. It translates to CASTLELWGQETQYF. The V gene is TRBV7-6, the J gene TRBJ2-5; D uncertain. With 7 bases removed from V and 1 base from J, the gap between germline ends came to 16 bases. CDR1 and CDR2 (germline): SGHVS, FNYEAQ. CDR3 length: 15 amino acids.